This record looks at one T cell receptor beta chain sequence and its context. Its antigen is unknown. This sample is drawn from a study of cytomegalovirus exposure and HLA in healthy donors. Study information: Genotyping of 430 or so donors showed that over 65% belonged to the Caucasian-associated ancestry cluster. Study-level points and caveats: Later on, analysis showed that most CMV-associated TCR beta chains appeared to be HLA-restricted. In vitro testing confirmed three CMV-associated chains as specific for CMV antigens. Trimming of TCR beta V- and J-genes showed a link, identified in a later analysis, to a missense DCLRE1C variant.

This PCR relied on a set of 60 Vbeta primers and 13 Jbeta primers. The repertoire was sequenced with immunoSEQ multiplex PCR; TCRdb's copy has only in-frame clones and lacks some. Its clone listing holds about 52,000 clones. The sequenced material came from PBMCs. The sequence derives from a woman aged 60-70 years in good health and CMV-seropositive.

Here the CDR3 reads CASRGQGDTEAFF. CDR3 coding DNA: TGTGCCAGCCGCGGACAGGGGGACACTGAAGCTTTCTTT. The chain joins TRBV13 to TRBJ1-1; 10 positions agree with TRBD1. The ends lost 8 bases at V and 3 bases at J; junction bases unmatched: 3. The CDR3 contains 13 residues. CDR1 and CDR2 (germline): PRHDT, FYEKMQ (reference sequence). Together with reference TRBV13 and TRBJ1-1, the CDR3 gives the full variable domain: AAGVIQSPRHLIKEKRETATLKCYPIPRHDTVYWYQQGPGQDPQFLISFYEKMQSDKGSIPDRFSAQQFSDYHSELNMSSLELGDSALYFCASRGQGDTEAFFGQGTRLTVV.